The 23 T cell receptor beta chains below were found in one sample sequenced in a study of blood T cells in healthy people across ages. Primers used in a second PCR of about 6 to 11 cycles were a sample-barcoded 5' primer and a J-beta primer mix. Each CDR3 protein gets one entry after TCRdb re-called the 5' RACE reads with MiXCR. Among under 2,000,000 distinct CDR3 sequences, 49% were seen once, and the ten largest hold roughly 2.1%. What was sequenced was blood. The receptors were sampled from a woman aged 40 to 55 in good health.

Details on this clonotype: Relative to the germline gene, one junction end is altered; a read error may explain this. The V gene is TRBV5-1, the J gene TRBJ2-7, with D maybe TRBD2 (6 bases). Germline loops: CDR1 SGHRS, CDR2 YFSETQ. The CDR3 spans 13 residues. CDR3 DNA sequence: TGCGTCAGCAGCAAGGGGACTGCATACGAGCAGTACTTC. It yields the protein CVSSKGTAYEQYF.

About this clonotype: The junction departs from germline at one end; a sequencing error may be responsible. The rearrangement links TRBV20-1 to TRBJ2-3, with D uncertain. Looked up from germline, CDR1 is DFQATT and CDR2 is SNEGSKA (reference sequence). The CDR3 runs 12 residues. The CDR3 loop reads CSARRFIDTRYF. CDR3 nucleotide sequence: TGCAGTGCTAGAAGGTTCATAGATACGCGGTATTTT.

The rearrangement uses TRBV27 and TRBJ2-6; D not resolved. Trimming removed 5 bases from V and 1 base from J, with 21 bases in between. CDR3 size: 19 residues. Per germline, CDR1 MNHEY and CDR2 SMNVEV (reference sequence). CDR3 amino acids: CASSTKGHLPGSGANVLTF. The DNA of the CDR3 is TGTGCCAGCAGTACAAAAGGGCATCTACCTGGTTCTGGGGCCAACGTCCTGACTTTC.

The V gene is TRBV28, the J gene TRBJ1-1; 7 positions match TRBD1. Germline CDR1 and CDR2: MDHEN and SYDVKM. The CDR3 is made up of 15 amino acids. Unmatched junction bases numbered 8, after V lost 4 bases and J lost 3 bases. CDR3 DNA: TGTGCCAGCAGTTCCCCCCCTACAGGGGACACTGAAGCTTTCTTT. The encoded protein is CASSSPPTGDTEAFF.

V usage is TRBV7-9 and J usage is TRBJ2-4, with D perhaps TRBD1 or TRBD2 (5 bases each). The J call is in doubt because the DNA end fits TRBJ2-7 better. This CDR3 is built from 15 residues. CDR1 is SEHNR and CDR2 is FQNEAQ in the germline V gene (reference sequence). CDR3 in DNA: TGTGCCAGCAGCTTTAGCCTGTTGGGGGACTACGAGCAGTACTTC. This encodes CASSFSLLGDYEQYF.

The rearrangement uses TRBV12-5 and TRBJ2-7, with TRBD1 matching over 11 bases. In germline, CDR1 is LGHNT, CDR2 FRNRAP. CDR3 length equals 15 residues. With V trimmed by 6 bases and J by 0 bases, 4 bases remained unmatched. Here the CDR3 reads CASGSGTGGSYEQYF. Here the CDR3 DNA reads TGTGCTAGTGGATCAGGGACAGGGGGCTCCTACGAGCAGTACTTC.

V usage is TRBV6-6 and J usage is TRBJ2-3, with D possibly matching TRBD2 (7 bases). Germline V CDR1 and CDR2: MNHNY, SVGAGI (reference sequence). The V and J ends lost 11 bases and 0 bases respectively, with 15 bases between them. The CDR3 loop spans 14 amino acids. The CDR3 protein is CAGRGSASTDTQYF. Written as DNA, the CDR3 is TGTGCCGGGAGGGGGAGTGCTAGCACAGATACGCAGTATTTT.

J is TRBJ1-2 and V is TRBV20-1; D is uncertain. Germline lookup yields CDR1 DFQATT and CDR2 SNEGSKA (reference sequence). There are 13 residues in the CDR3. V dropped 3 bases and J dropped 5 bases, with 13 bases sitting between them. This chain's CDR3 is CSASRRPGYGYTF. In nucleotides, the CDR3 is TGCAGTGCTAGCAGGAGGCCGGGGTATGGCTACACCTTC.

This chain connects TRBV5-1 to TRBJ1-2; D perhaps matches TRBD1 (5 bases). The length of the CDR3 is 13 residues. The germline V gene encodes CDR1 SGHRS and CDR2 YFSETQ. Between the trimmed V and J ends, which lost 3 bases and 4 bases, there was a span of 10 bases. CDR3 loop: CASSWGGAYGYTF. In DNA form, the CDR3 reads TGCGCCAGCAGCTGGGGAGGGGCCTATGGCTACACCTTC.

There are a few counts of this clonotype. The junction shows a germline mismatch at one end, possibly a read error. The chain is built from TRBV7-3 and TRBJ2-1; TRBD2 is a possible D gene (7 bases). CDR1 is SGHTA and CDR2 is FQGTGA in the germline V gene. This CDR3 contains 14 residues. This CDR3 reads CASSLTGGRVEQFF. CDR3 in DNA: TGTGCCAGCAGCCTAACGGGGGGCCGGGTTGAGCAGTTCTTC. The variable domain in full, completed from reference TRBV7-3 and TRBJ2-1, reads GAGVSQTPSNKVTEKGKYVELRCDPISGHTALYWYRQSLGQGPEFLIYFQGTGAADDSGLPNDRFFAVRPEGSVSTLKIQRTERGDSAVYLCASSLTGGRVEQFFGPGTRLTVL.

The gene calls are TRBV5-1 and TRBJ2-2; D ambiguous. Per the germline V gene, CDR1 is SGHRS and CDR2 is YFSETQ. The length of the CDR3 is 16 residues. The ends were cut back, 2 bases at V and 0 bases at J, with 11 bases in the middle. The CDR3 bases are TGCGCCAGCAGCTTAATTGGGATCGCGAACACCGGGGAGCTGTTTTTT. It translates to CASSLIGIANTGELFF.

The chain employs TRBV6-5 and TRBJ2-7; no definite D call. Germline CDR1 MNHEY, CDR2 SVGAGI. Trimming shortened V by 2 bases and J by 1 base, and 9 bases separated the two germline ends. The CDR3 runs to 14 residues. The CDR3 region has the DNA TGTGCCAGCAGTTACGCAGCCGGGTCCTACGAGCAGTACTTC. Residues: CASSYAAGSYEQYF.

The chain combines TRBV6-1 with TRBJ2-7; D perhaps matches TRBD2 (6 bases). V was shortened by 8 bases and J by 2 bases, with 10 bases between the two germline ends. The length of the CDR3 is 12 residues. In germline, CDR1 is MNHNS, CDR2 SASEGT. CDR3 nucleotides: TGTGCCAGCTGGACTACCACCTACGAGCAGTACTTC. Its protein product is CASWTTTYEQYF.

CDR3 nucleotides: TGTGCCAGCAGCTTAGGCTTTGCCGACAATGAGCAGTTCTTC. Encoded protein: CASSLGFADNEQFF. The rearrangement uses TRBV13 and TRBJ2-1; D ambiguous. The V and J ends lost 0 bases and 5 bases respectively, with 8 bases between them. The CDR3 runs to 14 residues. Germline V gives CDR1 PRHDT, CDR2 FYEKMQ (reference sequence).

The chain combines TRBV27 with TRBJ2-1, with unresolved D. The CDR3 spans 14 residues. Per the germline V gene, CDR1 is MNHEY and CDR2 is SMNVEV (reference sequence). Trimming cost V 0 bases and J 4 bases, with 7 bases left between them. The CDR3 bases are TGTGCCAGCAGTTTATCTATCGATTACAATGAGCAGTTCTTC. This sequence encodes CASSLSIDYNEQFF.

The CDR3 loop reads CASSQGAGRIYEQYF. CDR3 sequence (DNA): TGCGCCAGCAGCCAAGGGGCAGGGAGAATCTACGAGCAGTACTTC. The chain has TRBV4-1 and TRBJ2-7; possibly TRBD1 or TRBD2 for D (5 bases each). The CDR3 is made up of 15 amino acids. CDR1 MGHRA and CDR2 YSYEKL come from the germline V gene. Trimming stripped 1 base from V and 3 bases from J, with 13 bases between.

Written as DNA, the CDR3 is TGTGCCAGCAGCCAAGTTCGGGACAGATGGGAAAAACTGTTTTTT. Its protein is CASSQVRDRWEKLFF. V and J are TRBV3-1 and TRBJ1-4, with 7 bases lining up with TRBD1. V was clipped by 1 base and J by 8 bases; unmatched bases: 7. Germline CDR1 and CDR2: LGHDT and YNNKEL (reference sequence). The CDR3 runs 15 residues.

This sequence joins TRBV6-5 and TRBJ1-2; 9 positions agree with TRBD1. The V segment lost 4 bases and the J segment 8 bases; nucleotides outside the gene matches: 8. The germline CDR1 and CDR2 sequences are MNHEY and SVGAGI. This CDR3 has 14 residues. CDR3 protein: CASSSGQGMGGYTF. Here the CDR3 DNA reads TGTGCCAGCAGTTCCGGACAGGGGATGGGAGGCTACACCTTC.

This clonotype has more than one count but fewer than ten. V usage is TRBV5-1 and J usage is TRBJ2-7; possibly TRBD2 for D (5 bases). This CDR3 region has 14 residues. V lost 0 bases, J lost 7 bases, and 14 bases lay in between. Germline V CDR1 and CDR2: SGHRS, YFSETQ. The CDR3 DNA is TGCGCCAGCAGCTTGGAATTCGGGATCGGGGAGCAGTACTTC. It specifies CASSLEFGIGEQYF.

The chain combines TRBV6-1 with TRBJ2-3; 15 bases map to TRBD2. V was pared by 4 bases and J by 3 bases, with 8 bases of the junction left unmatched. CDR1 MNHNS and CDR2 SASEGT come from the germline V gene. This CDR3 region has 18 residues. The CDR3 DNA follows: TGTGCCAGCAGTGGGGGACTAGCGGGGGGCTTTATTACAGATACGCAGTATTTT. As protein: CASSGGLAGGFITDTQYF.

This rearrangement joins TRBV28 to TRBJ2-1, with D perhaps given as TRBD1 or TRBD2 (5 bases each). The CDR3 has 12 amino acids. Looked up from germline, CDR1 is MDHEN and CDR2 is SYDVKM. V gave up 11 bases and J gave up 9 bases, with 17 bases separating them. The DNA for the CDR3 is TGTGCCGCCGGGGCAGGGTGGTCTGAGCAGTTCTTC. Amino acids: CAAGAGWSEQFF.

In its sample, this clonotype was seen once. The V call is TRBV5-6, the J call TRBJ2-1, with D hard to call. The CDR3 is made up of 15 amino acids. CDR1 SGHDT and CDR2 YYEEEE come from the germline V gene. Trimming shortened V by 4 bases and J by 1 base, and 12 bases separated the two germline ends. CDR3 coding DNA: TGTGCCAGCAGCCTAACTCCCGCTTCCTACAATGAGCAGTTCTTC. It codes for CASSLTPASYNEQFF.

The CDR3 coding sequence is TGTGCCAGCATACGGGGGCAGATTGCCCAGTACTTC. Amino acid sequence: CASIRGQIAQYF. This chain links TRBV2 with TRBJ2-4, with D perhaps given as TRBD1 or TRBD2 (6 bases each). The CDR3 is 12 amino acids. Trimming cost V 7 bases and J 13 bases, with 17 bases left between them. Germline loops: CDR1 SNHLY, CDR2 FYNNEI.